The T cell receptor beta chain described here comes from a study of blood T cell repertoires in COVID-19. Study-wide context: Acute-phase and convalescent COVID-19 samples originated in the United States, Italy and Spain.

Germline V gene sequence: CDR1 SNHLY, CDR2 FYNNEI. This CDR3 has 15 residues. V lost 1 base to trimming and J lost 5 bases; unmatched junction nucleotides: 5. The Seattle patients joined while their infection was active and were tracked longitudinally afterward. Sequencing used immunoSEQ multiplex PCR; TCRdb keeps in-frame clones, though not all of them. The sample consists of about 210,000 clones, roughly four fifths of them appearing once. This TCR was sampled from a woman older than 75 with COVID-19, enrolled during active disease. This chain uses TRBV2 with TRBJ1-5; the match to TRBD1 covers 7 bases. Sequenced input: peripheral blood. This chain's CDR3 is CASSEEGGSYQPQHF. The CDR3 region has the DNA TGTGCCAGCAGTGAAGAAGGGGGCTCCTATCAGCCCCAGCATTTT. The whole variable domain, remainder taken from reference TRBV2 and TRBJ1-5, is EPEVTQTPSHQVTQMGQEVILRCVPISNHLYFYWYRQILGQKVEFLVSFYNNEISEKSEIFDDQFSVERPDGSNFTLKIRSTKLEDSAMYFCASSEEGGSYQPQHFGDGTRLSIL.